This T cell receptor (beta chain) appears in the sequencing data of a study of post-analysis software for immune sequencing data. Study overall: Relapsing-remitting, secondary progressive and progressive-relapsing multiple sclerosis courses were included.

General observations from the study: Significantly lower normalized Chao1 diversity was found in patients with multiple sclerosis relative to controls. By F measure, samples from a shared preparation batch strongly co-clustered.

Every TCR beta cDNA library bore unique molecular identifiers. With about 0.85 to 10 million T cells as the source, a few hundred thousand cDNA molecules resulted. TCRdb recomputed calls from the PCR reads with MiXCR, one row per CDR3 protein. The data hold around 710,000 distinct CDR3 sequences, with roughly 46% observed a single time. Only a few counts were recorded for this clonotype. Its cognate antigen is unknown. The material sequenced was blood. This clonotype originated in a girl aged 10 to 17 with multiple sclerosis.

The CDR3 DNA reads TGCGCCAGCAGCTTGGTTGGGCGATCCGAGACCCAGTACTTC. This sequence encodes CASSLVGRSETQYF. The chain is built from TRBV5-1 and TRBJ2-5; D not certain. The V end was cut by 0 bases, the J end by 5 bases, with 11 bases between. This CDR3 comprises 14 residues. Germline CDR1 SGHRS, CDR2 YFSETQ.